Below are 31 T cell receptor beta chains sequenced from a single sample in a study of CD8+ T cells in alopecia areata. Sequencing relied on a cDNA template that was reverse transcribed from extracted RNA. Clones were sequenced by immunoSEQ multiplex PCR, and TCRdb holds only the in-frame ones, with some missing. Here the sample spans approximately 180,000 clones, roughly 60% being singletons. The treatment was: oral pan-JAK inhibitor, 5-10 mg twice daily. This material consisted of CD4+ T cells sorted from blood, taken at week 24, from a patient treated with tofacitinib. These receptors were collected from a human donor with alopecia areata.

This clone came up a few times. The same CDR3 can be traced to other DNA sequences in this sample. This CDR3 is CASSLGAGSYEQYF. CDR3 coding DNA: TGTGCCAGCAGCTTGGGGGCAGGCTCCTACGAGCAGTACTTC. This rearrangement joins TRBV5-6 to TRBJ2-7, with D hard to call. This CDR3 is 14 amino acids long. In germline, CDR1 is SGHDT, CDR2 YYEEEE. V lost 0 bases and J lost 0, with 7 bases in between.

The chain has TRBV6-1 and TRBJ2-1; 9 bases are a match to TRBD2. CDR1 is MNHNS, CDR2 SASEGT, per germline. Trimming cost V 7 bases and J 6 bases; bases outside gene matches: 10. This CDR3 spans 15 amino acids. CDR3 loop: CASIDGAGGLNEQFF. The CDR3 DNA sequence: TGTGCCAGCATCGACGGAGCGGGGGGACTCAATGAGCAGTTCTTC.

The J gene is TRBJ2-3, the V gene TRBV9, with D possibly matching TRBD1 (6 bases). Germline V gene data show CDR1 as SGDLS and CDR2 as YYNGEE. The CDR3 totals 16 residues. With 4 bases removed from V and 2 bases from J, the gap between germline ends came to 17 bases. The CDR3: CASSLRPGQITDTQYF. CDR3 nucleotide sequence: TGTGCCAGCAGCCTTCGCCCGGGACAAATCACAGATACGCAGTATTTT.

As concerns this clone: This same CDR3 is encoded by further DNA sequences in the sample. The chain combines TRBV6-6 with TRBJ2-3; 9 bases align to TRBD2. Germline CDR1 is MNHNY and CDR2 is SVGAGI (reference sequence). This CDR3 is built from 15 residues. The trim removed 6 bases at V and 2 bases at J, leaving 6 bases unmatched. CDR3 DNA: TGTGCCAGCAGGGGAGCGGGGGGAAACACAGATACGCAGTATTTT. Amino acids: CASRGAGGNTDTQYF.

The chain employs TRBV11-2 and TRBJ1-1; no clear D gene. The germline V and J ends were trimmed by 2 bases and 1 base, with 8 bases remaining between them. The germline CDR1 and CDR2 sequences are SGHAT and FQNNGV. The CDR3 runs 14 residues. The CDR3 here is CASSLLSSNTEAFF. In DNA form, the CDR3 reads TGTGCCAGCAGCTTACTGAGTTCGAACACTGAAGCTTTCTTT.

The chain combines TRBV2 with TRBJ2-1; D gene uncertain. The length of the CDR3 is 12 residues. The V gene's germline CDR1 is SNHLY and CDR2 FYNNEI. The V gene lost 7 bases and the J gene lost 5 bases, with 9 bases spanning the gap. The CDR3: CASTSLNNEQFF. In DNA, the CDR3 is TGTGCCAGCACTTCCCTGAACAATGAGCAGTTCTTC.

The rearrangement links TRBV7-2 to TRBJ1-5; TRBD1 might be the D (5 bases). This CDR3 comprises 14 residues. Germline lookup yields CDR1 SGHTA and CDR2 FQGNSA. Trimming removed 4 bases at V and 4 bases at J, with 11 bases between. DNA for the CDR3: TGTGCCAGCAGCTCGACTTCAGGGAATCAGCCCCAGCATTTT. As protein: CASSSTSGNQPQHF. Full variable domain (outside the CDR3, taken from reference TRBV7-2 and TRBJ1-5): GAGVSQSPSNKVTEKGKDVELRCDPISGHTALYWYRQSLGQGLEFLIYFQGNSAPDKSGLPSDRFSAERTGGSVSTLTIQRTQQEDSAVYLCASSSTSGNQPQHFGDGTRLSIL.

This sequence joins TRBV7-2 and TRBJ1-2, with D unclear. This CDR3 comprises 15 residues. Trimming stripped 5 bases from V and 5 bases from J, with 18 bases between. CDR1 SGHTA and CDR2 FQGNSA come from the germline V gene. The CDR3, as DNA: TGTGCCAGCAGCCCCGATATAGGGTTTGGTTATGGCTACACCTTC. The encoded protein is CASSPDIGFGYGYTF. The variable domain in full, with the rest retrieved from reference TRBV7-2 and TRBJ1-2, is GAGVSQSPSNKVTEKGKDVELRCDPISGHTALYWYRQSLGQGLEFLIYFQGNSAPDKSGLPSDRFSAERTGGSVSTLTIQRTQQEDSAVYLCASSPDIGFGYGYTFGSGTRLTVV.

This clone was found a few times. Here the CDR3 reads CSAGVTRDTQYF. The CDR3 bases are TGCAGCGCGGGGGTAACGAGAGATACGCAGTATTTT. The chain is built from TRBV29-1 and TRBJ2-3; D is possibly TRBD2 (6 bases). Between the trimmed V and J ends, which lost 7 bases and 5 bases, there was a span of 13 bases. Looked up from germline, CDR1 is SQVTM and CDR2 is ANQGSEA. CDR3 length: 12 amino acids.

The chain uses TRBV30 and TRBJ2-1, with 7 bases fitting TRBD1. V trimming: 1 base; J trimming: 6 bases; junction bases outside the gene matches: 0. Germline assignment: CDR1 GTSNPN and CDR2 SVGIG (reference sequence). The CDR3 loop spans 12 amino acids. DNA of the CDR3: TGTGCCTGGAGTGCAGGGGGCAATGAGCAGTTCTTC. This translates into CAWSAGGNEQFF. Combining the CDR3 with reference TRBV30 and TRBJ2-1 gives the whole variable domain SQTIHQWPATLVQPVGSPLSLECTVEGTSNPNLYWYRQAAGRGLQLLFYSVGIGQISSEVPQNLSASRPQDRQFILSSKKLLLSDSGFYLCAWSAGGNEQFFGPGTRLTVL.

The CDR3 loop reads CASSLESITSYEQYF. CDR3 in DNA: TGTGCCAGCAGCTTAGAGAGCATAACCTCCTACGAGCAGTACTTC. The chain links TRBV11-2 to TRBJ2-7; D is uncertain. Trimming took off 0 bases at V and 0 bases at J, with 9 bases between the two ends. The CDR3 is made up of 15 amino acids. From germline, CDR1 is SGHAT and CDR2 FQNNGV.

This chain connects TRBV6-1 to TRBJ2-7; perhaps TRBD2 as D (6 bases). This CDR3 is 13 amino acids long. V dropped 5 bases and J dropped 3 bases, with 11 bases sitting between them. Germline lookup yields CDR1 MNHNS and CDR2 SASEGT. The CDR3 here is CASSLPGGYEQYF. CDR3 bases: TGTGCCAGCAGTCTCCCCGGGGGCTACGAGCAGTACTTC.

This clone has just a few counts. The rearrangement links TRBV5-1 to TRBJ2-6; D is ambiguous. The germline V gene has CDR1 SGHRS and CDR2 YFSETQ. With 5 bases removed from V and 0 bases from J, the gap between germline ends came to 9 bases. The CDR3 contains 15 residues. The CDR3 DNA sequence: TGCGCCAGCAGACTCGAGAGCTCTGGGGCCAACGTCCTGACTTTC. This sequence encodes CASRLESSGANVLTF.

This clone was seen only once. This rearrangement joins TRBV7-2 to TRBJ2-1; tentatively, D is TRBD2 (6 bases). V was clipped by 6 bases and J by 9 bases, with 12 bases between them. CDR1 and CDR2 (germline): SGHTA, FQGNSA. The CDR3 has 12 residues. The CDR3 nucleotides read TGTGCCAGCAGGCCTCGACTAGGTGAGCAGTTCTTC. Encoded protein: CASRPRLGEQFF.

The chain uses TRBV27 and TRBJ2-7; a possible D gene is TRBD2 (5 bases). The CDR3 has 14 residues. In germline, CDR1 is MNHEY, CDR2 SMNVEV (reference sequence). Trimming shortened V by 1 base and J by 0 bases, and 7 bases separated the two germline ends. DNA of the CDR3: TGTGCCAGCAGTTTATTTCGGGGCTCCTACGAGCAGTACTTC. This gives the protein CASSLFRGSYEQYF.

The rearrangement uses TRBV29-1 and TRBJ1-1; no reliable D call. The germline V gene has CDR1 SQVTM and CDR2 ANQGSEA. Trimming shortened V by 4 bases and J by 0 bases, and 9 bases separated the two germline ends. This CDR3 spans 13 amino acids. The CDR3 is CSVGRLMNTEAFF. CDR3 in DNA: TGCAGCGTTGGGCGGCTAATGAACACTGAAGCTTTCTTT. Variable domain in full (rest from reference TRBV29-1 and TRBJ1-1): SAVISQKPSRDICQRGTSLTIQCQVDSQVTMMFWYRQQPGQSLTLIATANQGSEATYESGFVIDKFPISRPNLTFSTLTVSNMSPEDSSIYLCSVGRLMNTEAFFGQGTRLTVV.

This clone came up a few times. The chain couples TRBV29-1 to TRBJ2-2; D may match TRBD1 or TRBD2 (6 bases each). Looked up from germline, CDR1 is SQVTM and CDR2 is ANQGSEA. The CDR3 runs 16 residues. The germline V and J ends were trimmed by 0 bases and 5 bases, with 16 bases remaining between them. The chain's CDR3 is CSVEDGGRGVTGELFF. CDR3 bases: TGCAGCGTTGAAGATGGGGGGCGAGGGGTAACCGGGGAGCTGTTTTTT.

Concerning this clone: Other nucleotide sequences from this sample produce the same CDR3. V and J are TRBV30 and TRBJ1-5, with a possible D match to TRBD1 (5 bases). V dropped 3 bases and J dropped 7 bases, with 10 bases sitting between them. Per the germline V gene, CDR1 is GTSNPN and CDR2 is SVGIG (reference sequence). CDR3 size: 12 residues. CDR3 nucleotide sequence: TGTGCCTGGAGCCAGGGTGGGCAGCCCCAGCATTTT. As protein: CAWSQGGQPQHF.

V is TRBV30 and J is TRBJ1-4; D remains unclear. The CDR3 totals 14 residues. The V and J ends lost 0 bases and 5 bases respectively, with 10 bases between them. CDR1 and CDR2 (germline): GTSNPN, SVGIG (reference sequence). CDR3 amino acids: CAWSVRRQNEKLFF. The DNA for the CDR3 is TGTGCCTGGAGTGTACGGCGACAAAATGAAAAACTGTTTTTT. The whole variable domain, filled in from reference TRBV30 and TRBJ1-4, reads SQTIHQWPATLVQPVGSPLSLECTVEGTSNPNLYWYRQAAGRGLQLLFYSVGIGQISSEVPQNLSASRPQDRQFILSSKKLLLSDSGFYLCAWSVRRQNEKLFFGSGTQLSVL.

This rearrangement joins TRBV2 to TRBJ2-7, with TRBD1 matching 8 bases. The junction had 3 bases not matched to a gene; V was cut back by 8 bases and J by 3 bases. The length of the CDR3 is 12 residues. CDR1 and CDR2 from the germline V gene are SNHLY and FYNNEI. The CDR3 region has the DNA TGTGCCAGCGTTGGACAGGGCTACGAGCAGTACTTC. This encodes CASVGQGYEQYF.

This chain connects TRBV5-6 to TRBJ2-5; 14 bases fit TRBD2. The CDR3 runs to 17 residues. Trimming at V came to 4 bases and at J to 5 bases, leaving 10 bases not matched to a gene. Germline assignment: CDR1 SGHDT and CDR2 YYEEEE. The CDR3: CASSARLAGGRRETQYF. In DNA, the CDR3 is TGTGCCAGCAGCGCTAGACTAGCGGGGGGGCGGCGGGAGACCCAGTACTTC.

This clone was detected once. The chain links TRBV29-1 to TRBJ1-3; no firm D call. CDR1 is SQVTM, CDR2 ANQGSEA, per germline. V lost 4 bases, J lost 0 bases, and 7 bases lay in between. This CDR3 has 13 amino acids. CDR3 protein: CSVAWSSGNTIYF. CDR3 bases: TGCAGCGTTGCATGGAGCTCTGGAAACACCATATATTTT.

The chain recombines TRBV2 with TRBJ1-5; no firm D call. The germline V gene encodes CDR1 SNHLY and CDR2 FYNNEI. Trimming took 8 bases from V and 1 from J, leaving 15 bases between them. The CDR3 is 15 residues long. The CDR3 region has the DNA TGTGCCAGCTGGGCAGGAGAGGCCAGCAATCAGCCCCAGCATTTT. Translating gives CASWAGEASNQPQHF.

This clone occurred once. The J gene is TRBJ1-2, the V gene TRBV2; D gene ambiguous. Germline assignment: CDR1 SNHLY and CDR2 FYNNEI. The CDR3 sequence is 13 residues long. V was pared by 7 bases and J by 2 bases, with 11 bases between. CDR3 sequence: CASMSGPNYGYTF. The CDR3 DNA reads as TGTGCCAGCATGAGTGGACCCAACTATGGCTACACCTTC.

The table lists this clone with a few counts. This chain joins TRBV6-1 and TRBJ1-1; D gene ambiguous. Germline values: CDR1 MNHNS, CDR2 SASEGT. This CDR3 is built from 14 residues. The germline V and J ends were trimmed by 5 bases and 0 bases, with 10 bases remaining between them. This CDR3 reads CASSLHYMNTEAFF. The CDR3, as DNA: TGTGCCAGCAGTTTACATTACATGAACACTGAAGCTTTCTTT.

This clone has more than one count but fewer than ten. The rearrangement uses TRBV11-2 and TRBJ2-4; 7 bases map to TRBD2. The ends lost 6 bases at V and 6 bases at J; junction bases unmatched: 8. Per germline, CDR1 SGHAT and CDR2 FQNNGV. The CDR3 loop spans 14 amino acids. CDR3 in DNA: TGTGCCAGCAGGGAGAACACGGGGGGAAACATTCAGTACTTC. It codes for CASRENTGGNIQYF.

The chain is built from TRBV27 and TRBJ1-6, with D hard to call. The CDR3 is 15 amino acids. Between the trimmed V and J ends, which lost 4 bases and 5 bases, there was a span of 12 bases. Germline V lookup: CDR1 MNHEY, CDR2 SMNVEV (reference sequence). The CDR3 DNA reads as TGTGCCAGCAGTTGGGGTGGGGTAGATAATTCACCCCTCCACTTT. It encodes CASSWGGVDNSPLHF.

This chain joins TRBV30 and TRBJ2-7; 12 nucleotides agree with TRBD2. CDR3 length: 15 amino acids. CDR1 and CDR2 (germline): GTSNPN, SVGIG (reference sequence). The J segment lost 2 bases and the V segment lost 2 bases, leaving 4 bases of the junction unmatched. CDR3 protein: CAWSTASGGAYEQYF. The CDR3, as DNA: TGTGCCTGGAGTACGGCTAGCGGGGGGGCCTACGAGCAGTACTTC.

The CDR3 coding sequence is TGCAGCGTTATCGCAGCTGGAAACACCATATATTTT. It translates to CSVIAAGNTIYF. The chain links TRBV29-1 to TRBJ1-3, with D hard to call. The germline CDR1 and CDR2 sequences are SQVTM and ANQGSEA. The CDR3 runs to 12 residues. Trimming removed 5 bases from V and 2 bases from J, with 7 bases in between.

The chain employs TRBV4-2 and TRBJ1-2; D possibly corresponds to TRBD1 (5 bases). This CDR3 comprises 13 residues. V lost 1 base and J 3 bases, leaving 6 bases between the germline ends. Germline V gene data show CDR1 as LGHNA and CDR2 as YNFKEQ. In DNA form, the CDR3 reads TGTGCCAGCAGCCAAGTGACAGACTATGGCTACACCTTC. Translating gives CASSQVTDYGYTF.

The chain links TRBV9 to TRBJ1-2; D is possibly TRBD1 (6 bases). V was pared by 3 bases and J by 0 bases, with 12 bases between. The CDR3 covers 15 residues. Germline V lookup: CDR1 SGDLS, CDR2 YYNGEE. In nucleotides, the CDR3 is TGTGCCAGCAGCGAACAGGGCAAGCCTAACTATGGCTACACCTTC. Amino acid sequence: CASSEQGKPNYGYTF.